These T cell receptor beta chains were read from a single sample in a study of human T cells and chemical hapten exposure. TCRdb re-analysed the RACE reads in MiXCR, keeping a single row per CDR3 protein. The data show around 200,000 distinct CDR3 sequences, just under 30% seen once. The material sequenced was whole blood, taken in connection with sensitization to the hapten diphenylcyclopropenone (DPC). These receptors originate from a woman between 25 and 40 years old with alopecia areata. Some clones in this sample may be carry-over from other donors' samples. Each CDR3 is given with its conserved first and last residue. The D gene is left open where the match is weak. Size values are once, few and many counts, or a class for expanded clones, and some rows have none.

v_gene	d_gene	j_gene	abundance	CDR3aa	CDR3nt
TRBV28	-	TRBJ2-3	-	CASSFTSPRATQYF	TGTGCCAGCAGTTTTACTAGCCCCCGGGCTACGCAGTATTTT
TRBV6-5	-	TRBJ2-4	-	CASSYSQGQNIQYF	TGTGCCAGCAGTTACTCCCAGGGCCAAAACATTCAGTACTTC
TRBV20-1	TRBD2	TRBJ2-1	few	CSLASGNRNEQFF	TGCAGTCTTGCTAGCGGAAATAGAAATGAGCAGTTCTTC
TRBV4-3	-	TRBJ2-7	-	CASSQDRGTGVYEQYF	TGCGCCAGCAGCCAAGATAGGGGGACGGGGGTCTACGAGCAGTACTTC
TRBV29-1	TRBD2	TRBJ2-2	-	CSVAGTSGSGNIGELFF	TGCAGCGTTGCCGGGACTAGCGGGAGTGGGAACATCGGGGAGCTGTTTTTT
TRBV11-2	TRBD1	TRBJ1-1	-	CASSPDRGYTEAFF	TGTGCCAGCAGCCCCGACAGGGGTTACACTGAAGCTTTCTTT
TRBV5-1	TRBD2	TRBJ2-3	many	CASSPISGLRPDTQYF	TGCGCCAGCAGCCCCATTAGCGGGCTGAGACCAGATACGCAGTATTTT
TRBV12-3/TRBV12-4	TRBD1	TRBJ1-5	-	CASSSRTGRGEPQHF	TGTGCCAGCAGTTCCCGGACAGGGCGAGGGGAGCCCCAGCATTTT
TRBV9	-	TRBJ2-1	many	CASSAVLDSAYNEQFF	TGTGCCAGCAGCGCCGTACTAGACTCAGCCTACAATGAGCAGTTCTTC
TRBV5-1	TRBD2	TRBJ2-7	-	CASSLDGSGSSDRSF	TGCGCCAGCAGCTTGGATGGTAGCGGGAGTTCCGATAGGTCCTTC
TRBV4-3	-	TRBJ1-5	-	CASSQEVFGGQPQHF	TGCGCCAGCAGCCAAGAAGTGTTCGGTGGTCAGCCCCAGCATTTT
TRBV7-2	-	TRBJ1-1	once	CASSFPPQERNTEAFF	TGTGCCAGCAGCTTTCCCCCACAAGAGCGGAACACTGAAGCTTTCTTT
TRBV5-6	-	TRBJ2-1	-	CASTTDDSYNEQFF	TGTGCCAGCACCACGGACGATTCCTACAATGAGCAGTTCTTC
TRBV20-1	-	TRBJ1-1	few	CSARGGRDEAFF	TGCAGTGCTAGGGGGGGGCGGGATGAAGCTTTCTTT
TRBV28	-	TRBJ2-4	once	CASSLGGRVGNIQYF	TGTGCCAGCAGCCTCGGGGGTCGGGTCGGGAACATTCAGTACTTC
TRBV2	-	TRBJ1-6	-	CASGNRASYNSPLHF	TGTGCCAGCGGGAACCGAGCCTCCTATAATTCACCCCTCCACTTT
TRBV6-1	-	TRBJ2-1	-	CASSRLWGDEQFF	TGTGCCAGCAGCCGTCTTTGGGGGGATGAGCAGTTCTTC
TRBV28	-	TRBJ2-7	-	CASSPSAAPGPFYEQYF	TGTGCCAGCAGTCCCTCTGCGGCACCGGGACCCTTCTACGAGCAGTACTTC
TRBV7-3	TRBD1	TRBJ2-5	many	CASSPRTGVGETQYF	TGTGCCAGCAGCCCCAGGACAGGGGTGGGAGAGACCCAGTACTTC
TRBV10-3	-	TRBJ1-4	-	CAISVDNGEKLFF	TGTGCCATCAGCGTGGACAACGGTGAAAAACTGTTTTTT
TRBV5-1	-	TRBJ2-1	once	CASSLGEGREQFF	TGCGCCAGCAGCTTGGGAGAGGGTCGTGAGCAGTTCTTC
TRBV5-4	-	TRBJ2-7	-	CASSHTDFRSSYEQYF	TGTGCCAGCAGCCACACGGACTTCCGAAGCTCCTACGAGCAGTACTTC
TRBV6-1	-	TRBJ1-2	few	CASSEILGTPF	TGTGCCAGCAGTGAAATCTTAGGGACTCCCTTC
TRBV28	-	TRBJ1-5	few	CASRGLRERGNQPQHF	TGTGCCAGCAGAGGTCTGAGGGAGAGAGGCAATCAGCCCCAGCATTTT
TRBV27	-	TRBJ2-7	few	CASSLWGRPMEQYF	TGTGCCAGCAGTTTATGGGGGCGCCCGATGGAGCAGTACTTC
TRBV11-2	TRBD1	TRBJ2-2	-	CASSSPGQGVTGELFF	TGTGCCAGCAGCTCTCCGGGACAGGGAGTCACCGGGGAGCTGTTTTTT
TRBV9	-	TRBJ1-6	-	CASSVRGSYNSPLHF	TGTGCCAGCAGCGTGAGGGGGTCCTATAATTCACCCCTCCACTTT
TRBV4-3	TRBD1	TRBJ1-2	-	CASSQAGQGSNYGYTF	TGCGCCAGCAGCCAAGCCGGACAGGGGAGTAACTATGGCTACACCTTC
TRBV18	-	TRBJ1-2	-	CASSLDQSWGYGYTF	TGTGCCAGCTCACTAGACCAGAGTTGGGGCTATGGCTACACCTTC
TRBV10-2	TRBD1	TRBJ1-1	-	CATEDRMLTEAFF	TGCGCCACCGAGGACAGGATGCTCACTGAAGCTTTCTTT
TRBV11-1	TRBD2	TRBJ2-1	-	CASSPDPSGAHNEQFF	TGTGCCAGCAGCCCCGACCCTAGCGGGGCTCACAATGAGCAGTTCTTC
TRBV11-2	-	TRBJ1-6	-	CASSLDWGYGSPLHF	TGTGCCAGCAGCTTAGATTGGGGGTATGGATCACCCCTCCACTTT
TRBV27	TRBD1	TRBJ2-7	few	CASSRDRGDYEQYF	TGTGCCAGCAGTCGGGACAGGGGGGACTACGAGCAGTACTTC
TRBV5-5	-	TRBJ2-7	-	CASSLSGFYEQYF	TGTGCCAGCAGCTTATCTGGATTCTACGAGCAGTACTTC
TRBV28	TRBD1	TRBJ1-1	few	CASSFSGQDPAFF	TGTGCCAGCAGTTTTTCGGGACAGGACCCAGCTTTCTTT
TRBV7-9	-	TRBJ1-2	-	CASSMGLYGYTF	TGTGCCAGCAGCATGGGACTCTATGGCTACACCTTC
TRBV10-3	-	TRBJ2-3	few	CAIRGGGTDTQYF	TGTGCCATCAGGGGGGGCGGCACAGATACGCAGTATTTT
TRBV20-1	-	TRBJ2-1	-	CSAGTGISSYNEQFF	TGCAGTGCGGGGACCGGGATCAGCTCCTACAATGAGCAGTTCTTC
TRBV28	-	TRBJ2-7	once	CASSGGSQATYEQYF	TGTGCCAGCAGTGGGGGGAGTCAGGCGACCTACGAGCAGTACTTC
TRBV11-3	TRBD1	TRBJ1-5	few	CASSPTGDGNQPQHF	TGTGCCAGCAGCCCAACAGGGGATGGTAACCAGCCCCAGCATTTT
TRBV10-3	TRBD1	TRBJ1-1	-	CAISAQGANTEAFF	TGTGCCATCAGTGCCCAGGGGGCGAACACTGAAGCTTTCTTT
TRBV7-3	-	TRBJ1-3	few	CASSIINRVGGHF	TGTGCCAGCAGCATAATAAACAGGGTCGGGGGTCATTTT
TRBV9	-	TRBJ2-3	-	CASSVGIASADTQYF	TGTGCCAGCAGCGTAGGGATAGCGAGCGCAGATACGCAGTATTTT
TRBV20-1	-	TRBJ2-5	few	CIISGPYSETQYF	TGCATCATTTCGGGGCCCTACTCTGAGACCCAGTACTTC
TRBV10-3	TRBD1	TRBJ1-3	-	CAIQQGGNTIYF	TGTGCCATCCAACAGGGGGGAAACACCATATATTTT
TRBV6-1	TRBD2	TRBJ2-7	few	CASSSTSGWVYEQYF	TGTGCCAGCAGTTCCACTAGCGGGTGGGTCTACGAGCAGTACTTC
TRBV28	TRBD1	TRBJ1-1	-	CASTSGQGNTEAFF	TGTGCCAGCACTTCGGGACAGGGAAACACTGAAGCTTTCTTT
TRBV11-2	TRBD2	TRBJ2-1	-	CASSFYSGTSYNEQFF	TGTGCCAGCAGCTTTTATAGCGGGACCTCCTACAATGAGCAGTTCTTC
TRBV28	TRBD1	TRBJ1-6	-	CASRQGETYNSPLHF	TGTGCCAGCAGGCAGGGGGAAACCTATAATTCACCCCTCCACTTT
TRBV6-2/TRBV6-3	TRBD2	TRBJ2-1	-	CASRSGGASYNEQFF	TGTGCCAGCAGAAGCGGGGGGGCCTCCTACAATGAGCAGTTCTTC
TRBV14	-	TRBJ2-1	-	CASSRAGLWNEQFF	TGTGCCAGCAGCCGGGCAGGGCTGTGGAATGAGCAGTTCTTC
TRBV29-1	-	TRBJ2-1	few	CSVHTRGLQQFF	TGCAGCGTCCATACGAGAGGTTTGCAGCAGTTCTTC